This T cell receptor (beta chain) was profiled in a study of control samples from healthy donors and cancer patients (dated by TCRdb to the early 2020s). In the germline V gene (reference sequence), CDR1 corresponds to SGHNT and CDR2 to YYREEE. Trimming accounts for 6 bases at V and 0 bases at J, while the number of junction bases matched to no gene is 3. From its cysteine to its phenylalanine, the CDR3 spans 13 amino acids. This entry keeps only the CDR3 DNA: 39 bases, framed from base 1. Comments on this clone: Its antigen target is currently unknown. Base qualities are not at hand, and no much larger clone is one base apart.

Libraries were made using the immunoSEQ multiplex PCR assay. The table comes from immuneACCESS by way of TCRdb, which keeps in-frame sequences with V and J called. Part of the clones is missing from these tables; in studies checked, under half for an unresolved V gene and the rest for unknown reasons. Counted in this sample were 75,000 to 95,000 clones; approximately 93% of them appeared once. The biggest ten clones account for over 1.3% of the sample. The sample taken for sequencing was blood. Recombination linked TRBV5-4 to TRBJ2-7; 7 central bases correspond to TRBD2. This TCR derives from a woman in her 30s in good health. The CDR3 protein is CASKSGASYEQYF. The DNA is TGTGCCAGCAAGAGCGGGGCCTCCTACGAGCAGTACTTC. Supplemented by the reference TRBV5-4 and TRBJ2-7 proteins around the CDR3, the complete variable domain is ETGVTQSPTHLIKTRGQQVTLRCSSQSGHNTVSWYQQALGQGPQFIFQYYREEENGRGNFPPRFSGLQFPNYSSELNVNALELDDSALYLCASKSGASYEQYFGPGTRLTVT.